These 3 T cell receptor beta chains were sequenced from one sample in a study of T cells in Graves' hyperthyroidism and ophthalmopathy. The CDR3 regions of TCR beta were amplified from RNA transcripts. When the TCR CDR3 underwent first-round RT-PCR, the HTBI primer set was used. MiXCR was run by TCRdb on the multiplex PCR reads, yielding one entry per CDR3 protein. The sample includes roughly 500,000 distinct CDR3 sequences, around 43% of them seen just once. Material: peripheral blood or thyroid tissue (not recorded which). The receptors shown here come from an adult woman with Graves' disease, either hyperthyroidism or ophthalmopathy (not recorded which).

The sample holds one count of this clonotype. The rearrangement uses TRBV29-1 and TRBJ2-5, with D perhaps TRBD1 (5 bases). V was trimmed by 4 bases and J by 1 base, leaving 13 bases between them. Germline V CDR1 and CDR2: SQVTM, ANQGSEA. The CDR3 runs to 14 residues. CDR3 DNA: TGCAGCGTTGGGTTTTATCAGGGCCAAGAGACCCAGTACTTC. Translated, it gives CSVGFYQGQETQYF.

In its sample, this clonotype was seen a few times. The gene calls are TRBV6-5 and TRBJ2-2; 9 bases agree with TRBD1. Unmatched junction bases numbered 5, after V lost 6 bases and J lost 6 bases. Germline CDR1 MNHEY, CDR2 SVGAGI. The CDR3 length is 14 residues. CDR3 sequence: CASSRDRVSGELFF. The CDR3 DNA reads TGTGCCAGCAGCCGGGACAGGGTGTCCGGGGAGCTGTTTTTT.

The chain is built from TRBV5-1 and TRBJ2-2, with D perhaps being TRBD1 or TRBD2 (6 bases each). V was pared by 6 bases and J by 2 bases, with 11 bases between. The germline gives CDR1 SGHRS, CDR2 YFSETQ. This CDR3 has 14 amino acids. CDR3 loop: CASKEGDNTGELFF. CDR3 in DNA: TGCGCCAGCAAGGAGGGGGATAACACCGGGGAGCTGTTTTTT.